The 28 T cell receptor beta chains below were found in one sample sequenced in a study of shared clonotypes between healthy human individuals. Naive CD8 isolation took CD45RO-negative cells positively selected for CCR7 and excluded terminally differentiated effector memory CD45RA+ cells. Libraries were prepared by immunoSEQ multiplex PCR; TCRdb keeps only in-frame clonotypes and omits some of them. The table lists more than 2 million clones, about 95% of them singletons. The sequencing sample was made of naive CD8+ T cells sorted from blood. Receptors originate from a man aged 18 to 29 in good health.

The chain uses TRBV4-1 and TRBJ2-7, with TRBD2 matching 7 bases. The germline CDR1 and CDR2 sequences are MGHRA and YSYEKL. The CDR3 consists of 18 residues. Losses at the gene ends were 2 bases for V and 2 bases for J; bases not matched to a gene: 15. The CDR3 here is CASSQMGLAGGTTYEQYF. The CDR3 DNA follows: TGCGCCAGCAGCCAAATGGGGCTGGCCGGGGGGACTACCTACGAGCAGTACTTC.

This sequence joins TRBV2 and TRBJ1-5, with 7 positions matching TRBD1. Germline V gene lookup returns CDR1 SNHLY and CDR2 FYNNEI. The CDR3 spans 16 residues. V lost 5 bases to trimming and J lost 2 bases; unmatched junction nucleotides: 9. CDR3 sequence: CASSKSVGQGNQPQHF. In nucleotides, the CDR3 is TGTGCCAGCAGTAAAAGCGTAGGACAGGGCAATCAGCCCCAGCATTTT.

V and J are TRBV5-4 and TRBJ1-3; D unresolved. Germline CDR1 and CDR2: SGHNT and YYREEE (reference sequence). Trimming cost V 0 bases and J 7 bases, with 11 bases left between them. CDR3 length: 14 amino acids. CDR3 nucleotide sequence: TGTGCCAGCAGCTTGGGAGGCGACGTGAACACCATATATTTT. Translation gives CASSLGGDVNTIYF. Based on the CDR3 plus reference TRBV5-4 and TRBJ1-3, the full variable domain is ETGVTQSPTHLIKTRGQQVTLRCSSQSGHNTVSWYQQALGQGPQFIFQYYREEENGRGNFPPRFSGLQFPNYSSELNVNALELDDSALYLCASSLGGDVNTIYFGEGSWLTVV.

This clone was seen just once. CDR3 loop: CATSRTGGTNEQFF. The CDR3 DNA reads as TGTGCCACCAGCAGAACCGGCGGGACGAATGAGCAGTTCTTC. The V and J genes are TRBV15 and TRBJ2-1; possibly TRBD2 for D (6 bases). The CDR3 consists of 14 residues. Trimming took off 2 bases at V and 7 bases at J, with 12 bases between the two ends. Germline CDR1 LNHNV, CDR2 YYDKDF (reference sequence).

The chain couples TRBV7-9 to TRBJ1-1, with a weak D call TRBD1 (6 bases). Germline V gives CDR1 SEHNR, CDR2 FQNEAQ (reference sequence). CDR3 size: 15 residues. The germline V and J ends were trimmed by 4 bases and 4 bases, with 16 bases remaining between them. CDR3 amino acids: CASSWEGQSGTEAFF. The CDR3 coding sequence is TGTGCCAGCAGCTGGGAAGGACAGTCGGGCACTGAAGCTTTCTTT.

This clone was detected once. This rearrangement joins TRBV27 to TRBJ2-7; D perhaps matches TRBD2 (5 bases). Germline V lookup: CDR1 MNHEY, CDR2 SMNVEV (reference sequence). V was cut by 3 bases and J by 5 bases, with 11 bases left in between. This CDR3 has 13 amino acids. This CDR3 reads CASSFRGSDEQYF. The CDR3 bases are TGTGCCAGCAGTTTCCGGGGTTCGGACGAGCAGTACTTC.

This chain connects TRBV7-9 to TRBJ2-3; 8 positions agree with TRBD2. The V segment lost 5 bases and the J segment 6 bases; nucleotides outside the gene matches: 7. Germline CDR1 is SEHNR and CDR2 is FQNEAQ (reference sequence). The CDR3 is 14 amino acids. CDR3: CASSPGTRADTQYF. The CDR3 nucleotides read TGTGCCAGCAGCCCTGGGACTAGGGCTGATACGCAGTATTTT.

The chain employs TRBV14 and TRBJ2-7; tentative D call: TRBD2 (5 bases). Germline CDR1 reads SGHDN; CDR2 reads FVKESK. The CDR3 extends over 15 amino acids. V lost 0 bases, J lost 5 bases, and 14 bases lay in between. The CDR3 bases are TGTGCCAGCAGCCAAGATCACGGGGTGGTCCACGAGCAGTACTTC. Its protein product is CASSQDHGVVHEQYF.

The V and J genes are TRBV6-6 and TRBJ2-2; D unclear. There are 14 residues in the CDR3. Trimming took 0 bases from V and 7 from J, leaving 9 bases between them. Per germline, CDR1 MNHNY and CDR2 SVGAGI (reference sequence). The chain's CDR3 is CASSYSILDGELFF. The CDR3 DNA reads TGTGCCAGCAGTTACTCGATCCTGGACGGGGAGCTGTTTTTT.

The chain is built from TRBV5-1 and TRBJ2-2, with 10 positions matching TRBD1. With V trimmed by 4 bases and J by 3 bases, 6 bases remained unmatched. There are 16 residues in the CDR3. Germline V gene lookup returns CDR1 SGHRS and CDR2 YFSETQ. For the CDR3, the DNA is TGCGCCAGCAGCATCCGGGACAGGGGATACACCGGGGAGCTGTTTTTT. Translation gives CASSIRDRGYTGELFF.

In DNA, the CDR3 is TGTGCCAGCATACTTCAGCAGGGGAGCACTGAAGCTTTCTTT. It specifies CASILQQGSTEAFF. This rearrangement joins TRBV5-6 to TRBJ1-1, with D perhaps TRBD1 (6 bases). V was trimmed by 6 bases and J by 4 bases, leaving 16 bases between them. The CDR3 sequence is 14 residues long. Per germline, CDR1 SGHDT and CDR2 YYEEEE.

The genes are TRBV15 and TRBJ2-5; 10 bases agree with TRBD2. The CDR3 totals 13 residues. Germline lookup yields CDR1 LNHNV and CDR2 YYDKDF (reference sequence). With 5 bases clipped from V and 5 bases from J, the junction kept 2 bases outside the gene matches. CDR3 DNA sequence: TGTGCCACCAGCGGACTAGCGGTTGAGACCCAGTACTTC. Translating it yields CATSGLAVETQYF.

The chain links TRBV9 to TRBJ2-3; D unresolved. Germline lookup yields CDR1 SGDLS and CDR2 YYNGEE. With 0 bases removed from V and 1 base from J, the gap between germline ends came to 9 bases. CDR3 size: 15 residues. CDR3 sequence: CASSVEGIGTDTQYF. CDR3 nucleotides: TGTGCCAGCAGCGTAGAGGGAATCGGCACAGATACGCAGTATTTT.

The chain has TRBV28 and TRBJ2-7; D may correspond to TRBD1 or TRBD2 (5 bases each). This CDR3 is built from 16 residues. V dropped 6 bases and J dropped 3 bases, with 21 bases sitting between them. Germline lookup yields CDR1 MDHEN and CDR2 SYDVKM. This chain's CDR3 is CASRPPYGARDYEQYF. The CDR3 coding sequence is TGTGCCAGCAGACCCCCCTACGGGGCGAGGGACTACGAGCAGTACTTC.

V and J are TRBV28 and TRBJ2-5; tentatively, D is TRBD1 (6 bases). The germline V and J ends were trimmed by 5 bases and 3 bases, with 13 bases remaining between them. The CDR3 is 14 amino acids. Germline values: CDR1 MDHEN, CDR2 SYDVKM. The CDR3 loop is CASSRLDSKETQYF. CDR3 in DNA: TGTGCCAGCAGTCGGTTGGACAGCAAAGAGACCCAGTACTTC. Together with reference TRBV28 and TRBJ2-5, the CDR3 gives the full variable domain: DVKVTQSSRYLVKRTGEKVFLECVQDMDHENMFWYRQDPGLGLRLIYFSYDVKMKEKGDIPEGYSVSREKKERFSLILESASTNQTSMYLCASSRLDSKETQYFGPGTRLLVL.

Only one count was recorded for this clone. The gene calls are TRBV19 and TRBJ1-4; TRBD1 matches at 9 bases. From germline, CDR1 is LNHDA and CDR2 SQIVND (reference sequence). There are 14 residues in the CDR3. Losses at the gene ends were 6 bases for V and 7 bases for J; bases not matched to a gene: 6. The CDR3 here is CASSTTGGGEKLFF. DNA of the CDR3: TGTGCCAGTAGCACTACAGGGGGCGGTGAAAAACTGTTTTTT.

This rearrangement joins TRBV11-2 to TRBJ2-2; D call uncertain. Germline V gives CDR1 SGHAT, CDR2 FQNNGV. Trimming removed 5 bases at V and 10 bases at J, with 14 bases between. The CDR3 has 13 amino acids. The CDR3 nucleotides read TGTGCCAGCAGCCAAGGTCCCCCCTCGGAGCTGTTTTTT. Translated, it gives CASSQGPPSELFF.

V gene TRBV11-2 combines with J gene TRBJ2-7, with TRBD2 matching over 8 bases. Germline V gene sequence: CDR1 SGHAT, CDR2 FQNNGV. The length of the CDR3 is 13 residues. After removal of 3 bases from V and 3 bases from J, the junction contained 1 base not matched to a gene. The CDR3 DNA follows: TGTGCCAGCAGCTTCGCGGGGGGCTACGAGCAGTACTTC. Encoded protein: CASSFAGGYEQYF.

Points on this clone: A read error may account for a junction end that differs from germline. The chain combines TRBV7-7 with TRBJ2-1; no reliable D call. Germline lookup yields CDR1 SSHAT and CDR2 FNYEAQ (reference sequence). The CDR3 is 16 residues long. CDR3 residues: CASSLAEHSSYNEQFF. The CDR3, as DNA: TGTGCTAGCAGCTTAGCTGAGCACTCCTCCTACAATGAGCAGTTCTTC.

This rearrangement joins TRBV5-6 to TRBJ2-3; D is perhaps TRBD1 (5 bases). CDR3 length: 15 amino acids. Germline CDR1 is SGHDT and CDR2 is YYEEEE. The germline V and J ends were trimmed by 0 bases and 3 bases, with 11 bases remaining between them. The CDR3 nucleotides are TGTGCCAGCAGCTTGGCCGGCCAGGGAACAGATACGCAGTATTTT. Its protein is CASSLAGQGTDTQYF.

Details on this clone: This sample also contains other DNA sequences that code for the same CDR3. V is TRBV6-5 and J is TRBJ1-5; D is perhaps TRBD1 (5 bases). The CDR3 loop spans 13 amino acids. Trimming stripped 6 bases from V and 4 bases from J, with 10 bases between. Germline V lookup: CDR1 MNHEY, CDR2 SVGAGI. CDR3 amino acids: CASSYRGNQPQHF. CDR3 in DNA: TGTGCCAGCAGCTACCGGGGGAATCAGCCCCAGCATTTT.

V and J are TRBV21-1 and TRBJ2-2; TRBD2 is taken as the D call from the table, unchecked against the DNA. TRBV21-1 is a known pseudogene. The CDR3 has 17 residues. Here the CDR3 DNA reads TGTGCCAGCAGCAAAGAAGGTGCCGGAGGGGACACCGGGGAGCTGTTTTTT. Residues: CASSKEGAGGDTGELFF.

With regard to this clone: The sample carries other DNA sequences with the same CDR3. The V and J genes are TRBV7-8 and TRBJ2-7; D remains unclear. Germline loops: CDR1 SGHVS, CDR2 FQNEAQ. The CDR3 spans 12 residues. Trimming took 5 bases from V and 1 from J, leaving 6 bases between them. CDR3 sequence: CASSPSSYEQYF. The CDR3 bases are TGTGCCAGCAGCCCCTCTTCCTACGAGCAGTACTTC.

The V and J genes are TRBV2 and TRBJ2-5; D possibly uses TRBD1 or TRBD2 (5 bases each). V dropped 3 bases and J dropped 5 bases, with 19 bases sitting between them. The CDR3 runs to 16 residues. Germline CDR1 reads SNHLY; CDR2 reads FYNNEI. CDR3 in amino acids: CASSERLEGLRETQYF. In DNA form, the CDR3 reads TGTGCCAGCAGTGAGCGATTAGAGGGGTTGAGGGAGACCCAGTACTTC.

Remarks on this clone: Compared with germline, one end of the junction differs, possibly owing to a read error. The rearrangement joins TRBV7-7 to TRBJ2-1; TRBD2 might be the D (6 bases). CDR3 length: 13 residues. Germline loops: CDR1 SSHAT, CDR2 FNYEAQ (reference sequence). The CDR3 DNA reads TGTGCTAGCAGCTCCGGGGGTAGGAGTGAGCAGTTCTTC. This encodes CASSSGGRSEQFF.

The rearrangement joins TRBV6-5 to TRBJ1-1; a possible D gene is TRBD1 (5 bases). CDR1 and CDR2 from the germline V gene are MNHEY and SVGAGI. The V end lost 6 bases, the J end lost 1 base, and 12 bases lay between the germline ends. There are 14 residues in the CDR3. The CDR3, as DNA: TGTGCCAGCAGGGGCGGGGCTCAGAACACTGAAGCTTTCTTT. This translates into CASRGGAQNTEAFF.

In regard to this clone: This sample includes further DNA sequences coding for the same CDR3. CDR3 sequence (DNA): TGTGCCAGCAGCTCGGGGGCGGGAGAGCAGTACTTC. The encoded protein is CASSSGAGEQYF. The genes are TRBV7-9 and TRBJ2-7; perhaps D is TRBD1 or TRBD2 (6 bases each). V dropped 4 bases and J dropped 7 bases, with 11 bases sitting between them. Germline-derived CDR1 and CDR2 are SEHNR and FQNEAQ (reference sequence). This CDR3 comprises 12 residues.

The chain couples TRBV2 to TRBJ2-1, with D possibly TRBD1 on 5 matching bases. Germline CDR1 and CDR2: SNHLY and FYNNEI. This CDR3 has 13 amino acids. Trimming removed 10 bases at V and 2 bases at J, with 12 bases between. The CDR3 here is CATWGGTYNEQFF. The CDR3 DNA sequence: TGTGCCACCTGGGGCGGTACCTACAATGAGCAGTTCTTC.